A single sample is the source of the 21 T cell receptor beta chains below, sequenced in a study of shared clonotypes between healthy human individuals. Clones were sequenced by immunoSEQ multiplex PCR, and TCRdb holds only the in-frame ones, with some missing. The repertoire holds some 2.1 million clones, with just under 95% as singletons. Naive CD8 populations comprised CD45RO-negative cells positively selected for CCR7, excluding terminally differentiated effector memory CD45RA+ cells. Sequenced sample: naive CD8+ T cells sorted from blood. Receptors were obtained from a man aged 18 to 35 in good health.

The rearrangement joins TRBV10-3 to TRBJ2-7; D remains ambiguous. The V gene lost 3 bases and the J gene lost 5 bases, with 17 bases spanning the gap. Germline values: CDR1 ENHRY, CDR2 SYGVKD. This CDR3 has 15 residues. CDR3 DNA sequence: TGTGCCATCAGTGAAGACAACAGAAGTCTAGACGAGCAGTACTTC. This translates into CAISEDNRSLDEQYF.

For this clone: This sample includes further DNA sequences coding for the same CDR3. The rearrangement joins TRBV7-9 to TRBJ2-2; tentatively, D is TRBD2 (5 bases). There are 13 residues in the CDR3. Germline V gene sequence: CDR1 SEHNR, CDR2 FQNEAQ (reference sequence). Trimming cost V 3 bases and J 6 bases, with 8 bases left between them. CDR3 bases: TGTGCCAGCAGCTTGGCGGGCCCCGGGGAGCTGTTTTTT. Translation gives CASSLAGPGELFF.

The chain carries TRBV5-1 and TRBJ2-5, with D maybe TRBD2 (5 bases). The closer fit of TRBJ2-7 to the DNA end suggests the J call may be wrong. This CDR3 has 13 residues. The V gene's germline CDR1 is SGHRS and CDR2 YFSETQ. The CDR3 DNA reads TGCGCCAGCAGAGTAGCGTCCTCCTACGAGCAGTACTTC. It translates to CASRVASSYEQYF.

In its sample, this clone was seen once. In nucleotides, the CDR3 is TGTGCCAGCAGCCCCCTAGCGGGGGCCCCGCAAGAGACCCAGTACTTC. The encoded protein is CASSPLAGAPQETQYF. This chain joins TRBV4-2 and TRBJ2-5; TRBD2 agrees at 10 bases. V lost 4 bases, J lost 2 bases, and 7 bases stayed unmatched. The CDR3 length is 16 residues. Germline CDR1 reads LGHNA; CDR2 reads YNFKEQ.

The J gene is TRBJ1-1, the V gene TRBV25-1; TRBD1 is a possible D gene (5 bases). Trimming pared 2 bases from V and 3 bases from J, leaving 10 bases between. Germline V gene sequence: CDR1 MGHDK, CDR2 SYGVNS. The CDR3 is made up of 14 amino acids. The CDR3 DNA reads TGTGCCAGCAGTGAACCCAGCAGGGACACTGAAGCTTTCTTT. Protein sequence: CASSEPSRDTEAFF.

V and J are TRBV10-3 and TRBJ2-7, with a weak D call TRBD1 (5 bases). CDR1 is ENHRY and CDR2 is SYGVKD in the germline V gene. Trimming shortened V by 7 bases and J by 0 bases, and 7 bases separated the two germline ends. This CDR3 has 12 amino acids. In DNA, the CDR3 is TGTGCCATCACTACAGGCTCCTACGAGCAGTACTTC. Its protein product is CAITTGSYEQYF.

The genes are TRBV7-9 and TRBJ2-5; tentative D call: TRBD2 (6 bases). Germline V gives CDR1 SEHNR, CDR2 FQNEAQ (reference sequence). The CDR3 sequence is 14 residues long. Trimming removed 5 bases at V and 2 bases at J, with 12 bases between. The CDR3 protein is CASSLGTSQETQYF. The CDR3 DNA reads as TGTGCCAGCAGCCTCGGGACTTCACAAGAGACCCAGTACTTC.

The rearrangement links TRBV18 to TRBJ2-5; D is possibly TRBD2 (6 bases). V was pared by 1 base and J by 2 bases, with 11 bases between. CDR3 length equals 15 residues. In germline, CDR1 is KGHSH, CDR2 LQKENI. CDR3 region: CASSPRRGQQETQYF. The DNA of the CDR3 is TGTGCCAGCTCACCACGGAGGGGCCAGCAAGAGACCCAGTACTTC.

The chain uses TRBV29-1 and TRBJ2-2, with no clear D. The CDR3 extends over 13 amino acids. Germline V CDR1 and CDR2: SQVTM, ANQGSEA. The germline V and J ends were trimmed by 6 bases and 4 bases, with 12 bases remaining between them. As DNA, the CDR3 is TGCAGCGTGGATTTCGTTGGCACCGGGGAGCTGTTTTTT. It codes for CSVDFVGTGELFF.

J is TRBJ1-2 and V is TRBV18; D unresolved. Germline CDR1 is KGHSH and CDR2 is LQKENI. This CDR3 region has 15 residues. Trimming pared 0 bases from V and 2 bases from J, leaving 10 bases between. The CDR3 bases are TGTGCCAGCTCACCACCAACAGACTCGAACTATGGCTACACCTTC. It is translated as CASSPPTDSNYGYTF.

This sequence joins TRBV4-1 and TRBJ2-5; D gene uncertain. V lost 3 bases and J lost 6, with 14 bases in between. This CDR3 contains 14 residues. Germline V gene data show CDR1 as MGHRA and CDR2 as YSYEKL. CDR3 nucleotides: TGCGCCAGCAGCCAGGAGACCGCGTGGAAGACCCAGTACTTC. It yields the protein CASSQETAWKTQYF.

The rearrangement uses TRBV5-4 and TRBJ1-2; D gene uncertain. This CDR3 is 14 amino acids long. Trimming took 1 base from V and 10 from J, leaving 17 bases between them. The germline gives CDR1 SGHNT, CDR2 YYREEE (reference sequence). CDR3 in DNA: TGTGCCAGCAGCTTGTATGGGCCCTTGAATGACTACACCTTC. This sequence encodes CASSLYGPLNDYTF.

This chain uses TRBV5-4 with TRBJ2-3; TRBD2 aligns across 12 bases. Germline CDR1 reads SGHNT; CDR2 reads YYREEE (reference sequence). CDR3 length: 16 residues. J lost 0 bases, V lost 4 bases, and 3 bases had no gene match. In DNA form, the CDR3 reads TGTGCCAGCAGCCGGACTAGCGGGACTAGCACAGATACGCAGTATTTT. Its protein is CASSRTSGTSTDTQYF.

The CDR3 loop reads CASSPWDRDNSPLHF. Written as DNA, the CDR3 is TGTGCCAGCAGTCCCTGGGACAGGGATAATTCACCCCTCCACTTT. The chain links TRBV6-1 to TRBJ1-6; 9 bases fit TRBD1. J lost 5 bases, V lost 5 bases, and 4 bases had no gene match. The CDR3 is made up of 15 amino acids. Germline V gene sequence: CDR1 MNHNS, CDR2 SASEGT.

V is TRBV7-9 and J is TRBJ2-1; a weak D match, TRBD2 (5 bases). Trimming stripped 0 bases from V and 8 bases from J, with 5 bases between. The CDR3 totals 12 residues. Germline-derived CDR1 and CDR2 are SEHNR and FQNEAQ (reference sequence). The CDR3 nucleotides read TGTGCCAGCAGCTTAGCGCGGGATGAGCAGTTCTTC. As protein: CASSLARDEQFF.

The chain is built from TRBV18 and TRBJ2-1, with 8 bases that match TRBD2. Germline V lookup: CDR1 KGHSH, CDR2 LQKENI. Germline trimming cut 5 bases from V and 1 base from J; bases unmatched to any gene: 4. This CDR3 spans 15 amino acids. The CDR3 DNA reads TGTGCCAGCTCAGAAGCGGGAGTTTCCTACAATGAGCAGTTCTTC. This encodes CASSEAGVSYNEQFF.

The chain joins TRBV11-3 to TRBJ2-5, with 7 bases fitting TRBD1. Germline CDR1 is SGHNT and CDR2 is YENEEA. With 0 bases clipped from V and 0 bases from J, the junction kept 7 bases outside the gene matches. The CDR3 extends over 17 amino acids. This CDR3 is CASSLEKVGQDQETQYF. DNA of the CDR3: TGTGCCAGCAGCTTAGAGAAAGTCGGACAGGACCAAGAGACCCAGTACTTC.

This rearrangement joins TRBV10-3 to TRBJ2-7, with D perhaps given as TRBD1 or TRBD2 (5 bases each). Trimming removed 4 bases at V and 2 bases at J, with 18 bases between. CDR3 length: 16 residues. Germline-derived CDR1 and CDR2 are ENHRY and SYGVKD. CDR3 sequence: CAISVDPGVGAYEQYF. Written as DNA, the CDR3 is TGTGCCATCAGTGTCGACCCTGGCGTGGGGGCCTACGAGCAGTACTTC.

As DNA, the CDR3 is TGTGCCAGCAGTGCCAGGGGGGGTGGCTACACCTTC. Protein: CASSARGGGYTF. The J gene is TRBJ1-2, the V gene TRBV6-5; TRBD1 matches at 7 bases. Losses at the gene ends were 5 bases for V and 7 bases for J; bases not matched to a gene: 4. Germline V gives CDR1 MNHEY, CDR2 SVGAGI. The CDR3 has 12 amino acids.

The rearrangement joins TRBV7-8 to TRBJ2-1; D is perhaps TRBD2 (6 bases). Germline CDR1 is SGHVS and CDR2 is FQNEAQ. Trimming removed 4 bases from V and 8 bases from J, with 12 bases in between. The CDR3 runs to 13 residues. CDR3: CASSWSTSHEQFF. The DNA of the CDR3 is TGTGCCAGCAGCTGGTCGACTAGTCATGAGCAGTTCTTC.

This clone came up a few times. This chain connects TRBV4-1 to TRBJ1-2, with TRBD1 as a possible D gene (6 bases). The germline CDR1 and CDR2 sequences are MGHRA and YSYEKL. This CDR3 is built from 16 residues. V lost 1 base to trimming and J lost 0 bases, with 12 bases between them. DNA for the CDR3: TGCGCCAGCAGCCAAGTACCGGGACAAGCTAACTATGGCTACACCTTC. It yields the protein CASSQVPGQANYGYTF.